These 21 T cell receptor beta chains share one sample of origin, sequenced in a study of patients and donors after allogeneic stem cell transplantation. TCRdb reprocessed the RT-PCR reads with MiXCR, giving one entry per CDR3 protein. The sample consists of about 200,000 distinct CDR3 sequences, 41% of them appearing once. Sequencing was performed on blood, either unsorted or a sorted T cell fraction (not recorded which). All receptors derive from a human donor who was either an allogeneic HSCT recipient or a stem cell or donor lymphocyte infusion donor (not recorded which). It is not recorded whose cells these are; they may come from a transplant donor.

In nucleotides, the CDR3 is TGTGCCATCAAATCAAGAGCTAACGCGCCCCAGCATTTT. It specifies CAIKSRANAPQHF. This chain uses TRBV10-3 with TRBJ1-5; D uncertain. From germline, CDR1 is ENHRY and CDR2 SYGVKD. This CDR3 comprises 13 residues. The V gene lost 7 bases and the J gene lost 9 bases, with 16 bases spanning the gap.

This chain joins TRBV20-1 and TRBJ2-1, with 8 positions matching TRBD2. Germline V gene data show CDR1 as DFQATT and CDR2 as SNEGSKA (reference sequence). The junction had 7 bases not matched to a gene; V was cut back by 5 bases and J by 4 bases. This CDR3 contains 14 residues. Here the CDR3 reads CSAPSGSWYNEQFF. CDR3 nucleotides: TGCAGTGCTCCGAGCGGGAGTTGGTACAATGAGCAGTTCTTC.

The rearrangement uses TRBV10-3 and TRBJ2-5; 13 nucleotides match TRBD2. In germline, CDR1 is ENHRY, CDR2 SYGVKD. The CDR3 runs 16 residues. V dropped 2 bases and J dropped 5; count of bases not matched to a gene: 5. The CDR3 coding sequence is TGTGCCATCAGTGAGGGACTAGCGGGAGAGGGTGAGACCCAGTACTTC. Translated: CAISEGLAGEGETQYF.

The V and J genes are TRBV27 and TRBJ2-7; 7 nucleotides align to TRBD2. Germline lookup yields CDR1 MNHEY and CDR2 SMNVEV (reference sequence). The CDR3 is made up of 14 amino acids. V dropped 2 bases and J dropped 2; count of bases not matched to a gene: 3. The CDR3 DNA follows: TGTGCCAGCAGTTTAACGGGACTAACCTACGAGCAGTACTTC. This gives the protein CASSLTGLTYEQYF.

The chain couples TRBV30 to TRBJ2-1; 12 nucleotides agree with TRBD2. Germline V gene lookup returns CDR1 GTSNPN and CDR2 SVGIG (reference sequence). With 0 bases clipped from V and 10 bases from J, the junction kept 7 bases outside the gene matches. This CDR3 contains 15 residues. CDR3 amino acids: CAWSVRLAGEAEQFF. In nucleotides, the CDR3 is TGTGCCTGGAGTGTAAGACTAGCGGGAGAAGCCGAGCAGTTCTTC.

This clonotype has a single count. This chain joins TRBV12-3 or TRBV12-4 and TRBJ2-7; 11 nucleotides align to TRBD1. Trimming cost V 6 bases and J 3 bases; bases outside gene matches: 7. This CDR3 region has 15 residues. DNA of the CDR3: TGTGCCAGCAGACATGGGACAGGGGGAGACTACGAGCAGTACTTC. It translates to CASRHGTGGDYEQYF.

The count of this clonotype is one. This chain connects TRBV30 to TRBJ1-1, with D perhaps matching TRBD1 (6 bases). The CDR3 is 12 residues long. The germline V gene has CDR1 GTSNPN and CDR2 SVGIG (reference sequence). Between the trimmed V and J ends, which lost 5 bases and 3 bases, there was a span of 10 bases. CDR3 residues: CAWARGYTEAFF. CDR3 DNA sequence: TGTGCCTGGGCCAGGGGTTACACTGAAGCTTTCTTT.

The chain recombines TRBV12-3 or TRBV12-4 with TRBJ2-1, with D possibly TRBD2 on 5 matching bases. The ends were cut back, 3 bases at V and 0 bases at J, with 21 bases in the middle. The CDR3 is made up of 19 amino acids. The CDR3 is CASSFWTGFSLTSYNEQFF. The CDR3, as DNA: TGTGCCAGCAGTTTTTGGACGGGATTTAGTCTCACCTCCTACAATGAGCAGTTCTTC.

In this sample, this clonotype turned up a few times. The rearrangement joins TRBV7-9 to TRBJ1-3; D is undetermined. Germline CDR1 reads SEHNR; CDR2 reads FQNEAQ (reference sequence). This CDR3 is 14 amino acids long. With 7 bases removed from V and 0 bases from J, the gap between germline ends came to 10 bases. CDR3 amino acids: CASTGRNSGNTIYF. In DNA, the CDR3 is TGTGCCAGCACCGGACGGAACTCTGGAAACACCATATATTTT.

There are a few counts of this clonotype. The CDR3 region has the DNA TGTGCCAGCAGGGCGGGACAGGGTAATCAGCCCCAGCATTTT. Amino acid sequence: CASRAGQGNQPQHF. The J gene is TRBJ1-5, the V gene TRBV12-3 or TRBV12-4, with 9 nucleotides matching TRBD1. After removal of 6 bases from V and 4 bases from J, the junction contained 4 bases not matched to a gene. The CDR3 spans 14 residues.

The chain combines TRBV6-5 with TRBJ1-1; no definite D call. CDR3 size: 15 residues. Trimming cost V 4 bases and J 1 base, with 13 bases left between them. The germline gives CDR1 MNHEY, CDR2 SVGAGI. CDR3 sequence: CASSSLDGSNTEAFF. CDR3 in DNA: TGTGCCAGCAGTTCCCTCGACGGATCGAACACTGAAGCTTTCTTT.

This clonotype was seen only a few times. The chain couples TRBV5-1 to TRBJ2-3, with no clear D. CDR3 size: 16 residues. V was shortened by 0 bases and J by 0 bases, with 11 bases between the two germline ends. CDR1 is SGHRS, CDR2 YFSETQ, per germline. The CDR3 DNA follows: TGCGCCAGCAGCTTGGAAAGTGTAACTAGCACAGATACGCAGTATTTT. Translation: CASSLESVTSTDTQYF.

CDR3 DNA sequence: TGCGCCAGCAGCTTGAGAGGGAGGGATCGGGGCAATCAGCCCCAGCATTTT. This sequence encodes CASSLRGRDRGNQPQHF. The rearrangement uses TRBV5-1 and TRBJ1-5, with D hard to call. The CDR3 loop spans 17 amino acids. V lost 1 base to trimming and J lost 2 bases, with 16 bases between them. From germline, CDR1 is SGHRS and CDR2 YFSETQ.

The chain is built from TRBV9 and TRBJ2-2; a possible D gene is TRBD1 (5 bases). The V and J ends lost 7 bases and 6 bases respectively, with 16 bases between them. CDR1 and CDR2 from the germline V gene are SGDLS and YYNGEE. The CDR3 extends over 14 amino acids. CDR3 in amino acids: CASGPRERPGELFF. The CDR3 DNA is TGTGCCAGCGGCCCCAGGGAACGTCCCGGGGAGCTGTTTTTT. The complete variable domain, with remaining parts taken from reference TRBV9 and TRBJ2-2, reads DSGVTQTPKHLITATGQRVTLRCSPRSGDLSVYWYQQSLDQGLQFLIQYYNGEERAKGNILERFSAQQFPDLHSELNLSSLELGDSALYFCASGPRERPGELFFGEGSRLTVL.

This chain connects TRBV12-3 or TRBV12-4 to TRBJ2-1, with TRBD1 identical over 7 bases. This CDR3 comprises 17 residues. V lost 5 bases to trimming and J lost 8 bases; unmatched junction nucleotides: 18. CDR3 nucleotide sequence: TGTGCCAGCAGTCCCCAGAGGGACCCGGACAGGTGGGATGAGCAGTTCTTC. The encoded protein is CASSPQRDPDRWDEQFF.

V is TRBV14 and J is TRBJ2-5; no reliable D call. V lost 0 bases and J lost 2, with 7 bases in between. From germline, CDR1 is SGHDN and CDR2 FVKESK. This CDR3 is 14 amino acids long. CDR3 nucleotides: TGTGCCAGCAGCCAAGAATTGGGGCAAGAGACCCAGTACTTC. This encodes CASSQELGQETQYF.

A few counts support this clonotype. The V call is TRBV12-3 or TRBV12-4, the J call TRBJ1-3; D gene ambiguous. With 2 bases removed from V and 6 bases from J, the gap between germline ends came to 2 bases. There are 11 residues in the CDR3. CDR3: CASSLLNTIYF. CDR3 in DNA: TGTGCCAGCAGTTTATTAAACACCATATATTTT.

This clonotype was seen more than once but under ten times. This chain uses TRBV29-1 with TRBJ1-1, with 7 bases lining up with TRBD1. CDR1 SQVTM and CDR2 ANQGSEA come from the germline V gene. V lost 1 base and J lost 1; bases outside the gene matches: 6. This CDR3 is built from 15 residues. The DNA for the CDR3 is TGCAGCGTTGAAGGGCGGGAGGGGGCGAACACTGAAGCTTTCTTT. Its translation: CSVEGREGANTEAFF.

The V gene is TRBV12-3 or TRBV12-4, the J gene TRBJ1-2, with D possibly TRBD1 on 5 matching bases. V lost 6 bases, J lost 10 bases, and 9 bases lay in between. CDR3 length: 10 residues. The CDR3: CASSSGTYTF. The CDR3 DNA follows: TGTGCCAGCAGCTCAGGGACCTACACCTTC.

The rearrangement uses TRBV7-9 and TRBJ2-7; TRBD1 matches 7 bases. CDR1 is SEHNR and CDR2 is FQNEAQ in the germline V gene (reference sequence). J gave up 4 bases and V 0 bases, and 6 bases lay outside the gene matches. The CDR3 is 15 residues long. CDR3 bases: TGTGCCAGCAGCTTAGCGGATCCCAGGGGGTACGAGCAGTACTTC. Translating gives CASSLADPRGYEQYF.

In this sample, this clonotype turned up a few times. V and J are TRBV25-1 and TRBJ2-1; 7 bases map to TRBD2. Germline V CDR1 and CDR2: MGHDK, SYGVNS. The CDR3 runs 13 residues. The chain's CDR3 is CVSLGGEGDEQFF. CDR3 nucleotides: TGTGTCTCTCTTGGCGGGGAGGGTGATGAGCAGTTCTTC.